The sequence of this TCR beta chain was determined in a study of cytomegalovirus exposure and HLA in healthy donors (dated by TCRdb to between 2016 and 2019). About the study as a whole: An earlier analysis of approximately 590 of the donors reported approximately 290 Gb of sequence data and 117 million unique TCR beta sequences from about 179 million T cells. An early release covering approximately 600 HLA-typed donors comprised roughly 300 gigabases of sequencing data and approximately 85 million unique TCR sequences. Of the roughly 400 genotyped donors, over 65% fell in the genetic ancestry cluster associated with self-reported Caucasian donors. The study was designed to test whether signatures of past pathogen exposure could be identified by cataloging public T cell receptors. Using immunosequencing, the study profiled T cell repertoires from some 670 subjects and related those repertoires to cytomegalovirus serostatus. A separate validation cohort of some 130 different subjects was used in addition to the 666-subject first cohort. High-throughput TCR immunosequencing, statistical association of individual TCRs with disease status, and machine learning were combined to predict cytomegalovirus infection status. A later analysis re-analyzed previously published TCR beta repertoires from several hundred donors and added high-resolution HLA genotyping to study TCR occurrence patterns. In the later analysis, no new phenotypic data were used to find candidate immune exposures; instead, reliance was placed on TCR beta sequences and their occurrence across donors. An earlier analysis of around 640 of the donors used high-throughput TCR beta sequencing to judge whether each TCR beta V gene segment behaved as functional or pseudogenic. Donor age, sex, ethnicity and CMV serostatus were compiled alongside the repertoire data. Genome-wide SNP genotypes for about 55% of the roughly 670 donors were used in a later genetic analysis, which treated that subset as a discovery cohort. All discovery cohort repertoires had been generated on a single sequencing platform. HLA typing included class I and class II loci at four-digit resolution. Typing coverage varied by locus: roughly 629-630 donors for A, B, C, DRB1 and DQB1; around 560 for DQA1; some 610 for DPA1; roughly 450 for DPB1. Roughly 5 DR-DQ haplotypes were handled as single units for association and clustering because linkage in the cohort was strong. On average, about 200,000 unique TCR beta nucleotide sequences were sequenced per donor among a few hundred genotyped donors of the cohort, with roughly 20% of those sequences being non-productive. The full study reports these points: A later analysis found that TCR association rates varied across HLA loci, with DRB1 alleles showing the most associated TCRs and HLA-C alleles the fewest. In vitro tests confirmed that a few of the cytomegalovirus-associated TCR beta chains recognize cytomegalovirus antigens. A cluster of highly shared sequence variants was judged likely to represent a technical artifact of the sequencing pipeline. Because the 87-base-pair reads could not distinguish some IMGT-functional V segments, including TRBV6-2 and TRBV6-3, those segments were excluded. While some public TCRs were present in many individuals, most TCR sequences turned up only very rarely across donors. The study gave a list of about 160 TCR beta chains associated with cytomegalovirus. In a later analysis, most CMV-associated TCR beta chains were found to appear HLA-restricted, with HLA associations seemingly driven largely by CMV exposure. A later analysis reported that several top co-occurrence clusters appeared linked to parvovirus B19, influenza, CMV and Epstein-Barr virus. At a false discovery rate of 0.05, a later analysis linked around 15,000 TCR beta sequences to specific HLA alleles. Immune exposure information for the cohort was limited to CMV serostatus. Correlated functional status among segregating V segments might reflect linkage disequilibrium, but an unknown experimental factor could not be ruled out. The presence/absence analyses assumed that sequencing depth was roughly uniform across donors, and that assumption may not be true. Compared with equally common non-associated chains, HLA-associated TCR beta chains in a later analysis were more clonally expanded and had lower generation probabilities. Because counts were too low, roughly 18 rarely observed V segments, including chromosome 9 orphons, were left out of the earlier analysis of some 640 of the donors. An association between a missense DCLRE1C variant and V-gene and J-gene trimming of TCR beta chains was found in a later genetic analysis and replicated in an independent cohort. An earlier analysis of some 590 of the donors showed that most TCR beta V segments appeared in productive rearrangements either about 90% or about 30% of the time, which broadly matched IMGT annotations. Strong co-occurrence of HLA alleles, especially DR and DQ, made assigning TCR associations to individual alleles difficult. The cohort was sequenced for TCR beta chains only, and without alpha or paired-chain data the features that could be detected were limited. A further reported finding was that TCR beta sequences accurately predicted the HLA-A and HLA-B alleles for most subjects in the first cohort. Compared with the roughly 720-donor mean, donors in an Asian-associated ancestry cluster had fewer N-insertions in productive TCRs, according to a later genetic analysis. Because HLA typing was unavailable for some donors at each locus, only the typed subset was used in association tests. In both the original and validation cohorts, the classifier was reported to diagnose cytomegalovirus status with high specificity and sensitivity. The authors suggested that the approach could potentially be extended to other disease states and immunological phenotypes.

The receptor library was made with the immunoSEQ multiplex PCR assay. The multiplex PCR relied on a mix of 60 forward primers for TCR Vbeta segments and 13 reverse primers for TCR Jbeta segments. A multiplex PCR assay on genomic DNA amplified the CDR3 region of rearranged TCR beta genes. Amplified TCR beta libraries were sequenced as 87-base-pair reads on the Illumina HiSeq System. In the authors' own workflow: In a later analysis, 70 million to 95 million unique TCR beta chains were counted across the approximately 640 repertoires, and around 11 million of these chains were shared by at least two donors. To remove PCR and sequencing errors, raw reads were error-corrected and collapsed into unique sequences using a nearest-neighbor algorithm that merged closely related sequences. Alignment of CDR3 sequences to IMGT reference sequences was used to assign V, D and J gene segments. For a sequence to be retained, a match of at least six nucleotides to both a V gene segment and a J gene segment was required. Rearrangements were classified as productive when the CDR3 lacked stop codons and remained in frame with V and J, and all other rearrangements were classified as non-productive. Following IMGT convention, CDR3 was defined as the stretch from the second conserved V-encoded cysteine to the conserved J-encoded phenylalanine. The earlier analysis of about 640 of the donors excluded any sequence lacking an unambiguous match to a single V gene segment. In an earlier analysis of several hundred of the donors, V segments were called functional above 56.7% productive rearrangements and were called segregating when the between-donor standard deviation exceeded 5%. A statistical classification framework was built to diagnose cytomegalovirus status from the catalog of TCR beta chain sequences. In a later analysis, TCR nucleotide sequences were compared against IMGT/GENE-DB human TR gene sequences so that V and J genes could be assigned. Using the TCRdist pipeline, a later analysis assigned CDR3 sequences along with most-parsimonious VDJ recombination scenarios. In a later analysis, each TCR beta chain was defined by its CDR3 amino acid sequence together with its V-gene family, and reads lacking a unique V-gene family were excluded. A later analysis removed 600 or so highly shared, low-generation-probability nucleotide sequences to deal with suspected cross-contamination and a sequencing artifact. For each public chain, a later analysis derived a clonal expansion index from normalized ranks of inferred template counts within each repertoire. Generation probabilities in a later analysis came from a VDJ recombination model fitted to out-of-frame rearrangements, and those results were checked against IGoR. A later analysis scored TCR-TCR, TCR-HLA and TCR-CMV co-occurrence with hypergeometric tests, applying a repertoire-size bias correction to TCR pairs. False discovery rates were estimated in a later analysis by permuting HLA or CMV assignments 20 times. In a later analysis, co-occurring TCRs were grouped using DBSCAN, and TCRdist sequence similarity was added for clustering within HLA-allele-positive subsets. Co-occurrence clustering excluded repertoires with fewer than 30,000 or more than 120,000 public chains, plus five with anomalous nucleotide sharing. TCRdb took over this immuneACCESS table, retaining in-frame rearrangements with V and J assigned. Such tables are incomplete; in checked studies, under half of the missing clones stem from an unresolved V gene, and the remainder is unexplained. V and J calls and clone size are given by that table; D and trimming were obtained from the DNA. This sample's table lists approximately 93,000 clones. The ten biggest clones cover just under 3.5% of the sample.

The cohort was made up of hundreds of healthy bone marrow donors. Cohort members were all nominally healthy when sampled, although unrecorded immune exposures were likely present. The donor tested CMV seronegative, placing the donor among the approximately 400 seronegative members of the cohort. A peripheral blood sample was collected from each donor, and TCR beta sequencing was performed on peripheral blood mononuclear cells. Genomic DNA extraction from the blood cell samples was performed with the Qiagen DNeasy Blood Extraction Kit. Sequences SGHVS (CDR1) and FNYEAQ (CDR2) are obtained from the germline V gene. Trimming takes 2 bases from V and 11 bases from J, and the germline ends sit 15 bases apart. Measured from the cysteine to the phenylalanine, the CDR3 is 13 residues long. Only the CDR3 DNA is retained, 39 bases long and in frame from the first base. Of note for this clone: Its antigen is unknown.

What was sequenced was PBMCs. The sequence came from a woman aged 25 to 39 in good health and CMV-seronegative. Recombination connected TRBV7-6 to TRBJ2-5; TRBD1 is possibly the D segment (6 matching bases). The CDR3 protein sequence reads: CASSLLGAQGQYF. DNA sequence: TGTGCCAGCAGCTTATTGGGCGCGCAGGGGCAGTACTTC.